This T cell receptor (beta chain) was sequenced in a study of T cell responses to AZD1222 COVID-19 vaccine. TCRdb's table, derived via immunoSEQ multiplex PCR, lists solely in-frame clones and lacks some. The sample yields about 130,000 clones, about 91% seen once. The germline V gene has CDR1 SEHNR and CDR2 FQNEAQ (reference sequence). The CDR3 loop spans 15 amino acids. V was clipped by 0 bases and J by 4 bases, with 12 bases between them. The J gene is TRBJ1-2, the V gene TRBV7-9, with TRBD1 as a possible D gene (6 bases). The specimen comprised peripheral blood, sampled on day 0 of AZD1222 vaccination. This receptor was obtained from an adult in good health. The CDR3 spells CASSLAGGHGYGYTF. CDR3 nucleotide sequence: TGTGCCAGCAGCTTAGCCGGGGGGCACGGCTATGGCTACACCTTC. Full variable domain (rest looked up from reference TRBV7-9 and TRBJ1-2): DTGVSQNPRHKITKRGQNVTFRCDPISEHNRLYWYRQTLGQGPEFLTYFQNEAQLEKSRLLSDRFSAERPKGSFSTLEIQRTEQGDSAMYLCASSLAGGHGYGYTFGSGTRLTVV.